This is a list of T cell receptor beta chains from one sample in a study of shared clonotypes between healthy human individuals. The table came from immunoSEQ multiplex PCR; TCRdb's copy has only in-frame clones and leaves some out. The data hold more than 2 million clones, with about 95% observed a single time. Sequencing was carried out using naive CD8+ T cells sorted from blood. These receptors originate from a man aged 18 to 30 in good health. CDR3s include the opening cysteine and the closing phenylalanine or tryptophan. Fields, in order: D gene, CDR3 length, J gene, V gene, clone size, CDR3 protein, CDR3 DNA. D genes are given only for firm matches. The size entry is marked missing in some rows and otherwise reads once, few, many or a size class.

D gene: NA
CDR3 length: 13
J gene: TRBJ1-2
V gene: TRBV27
clone size: NA
CDR3 protein: CASSLLGGYGYTF
CDR3 DNA: TGTGCCAGCAGTTTATTAGGGGGCTATGGCTACACCTTC

D gene: NA
CDR3 length: 11
J gene: TRBJ2-1
V gene: TRBV20-1
clone size: NA
CDR3 protein: CSARVINEQFF
CDR3 DNA: TGCAGTGCTAGAGTTATAAATGAGCAGTTCTTC

D gene: NA
CDR3 length: 12
J gene: TRBJ2-7
V gene: TRBV6-1
clone size: NA
CDR3 protein: CASTQGGYEQYF
CDR3 DNA: TGTGCCAGCACCCAAGGGGGCTACGAGCAGTACTTC

D gene: TRBD1
CDR3 length: 15
J gene: TRBJ2-7
V gene: TRBV27
clone size: few
CDR3 protein: CASSLTGTGSYEQYF
CDR3 DNA: TGTGCCAGCAGTTTAACCGGGACAGGGAGCTACGAGCAGTACTTC

D gene: NA
CDR3 length: 16
J gene: TRBJ2-3
V gene: TRBV4-1
clone size: once
CDR3 protein: CASSQEPGLITDTQYF
CDR3 DNA: TGCGCCAGCAGCCAGGAACCGGGACTCATCACAGATACGCAGTATTTT

D gene: NA
CDR3 length: 13
J gene: TRBJ2-2
V gene: TRBV9
clone size: NA
CDR3 protein: CASSVDYSGELFF
CDR3 DNA: TGTGCCAGCAGCGTAGACTACTCCGGGGAGCTGTTTTTT

D gene: NA
CDR3 length: 14
J gene: TRBJ1-3
V gene: TRBV10-3
clone size: NA
CDR3 protein: CAIRERVSGNTIYF
CDR3 DNA: TGTGCCATCAGAGAGAGGGTCTCTGGAAACACCATATATTTT

D gene: NA
CDR3 length: 12
J gene: TRBJ2-5
V gene: TRBV9
clone size: NA
CDR3 protein: CASSEGGETQYF
CDR3 DNA: TGTGCCAGCAGCGAAGGGGGAGAGACCCAGTACTTC

D gene: NA
CDR3 length: 15
J gene: TRBJ2-2
V gene: TRBV28
clone size: NA
CDR3 protein: CASEQGEGNTGELFF
CDR3 DNA: TGTGCCAGTGAACAGGGGGAGGGGAACACCGGGGAGCTGTTTTTT

D gene: NA
CDR3 length: 13
J gene: TRBJ1-2
V gene: TRBV12-5
clone size: NA
CDR3 protein: CASGTDGYYGYTF
CDR3 DNA: TGTGCTAGTGGCACTGACGGTTACTATGGCTACACCTTC

D gene: NA
CDR3 length: 15
J gene: TRBJ2-5
V gene: TRBV5-1
clone size: NA
CDR3 protein: CASSLFGDFQETQYF
CDR3 DNA: TGCGCCAGCAGCTTGTTCGGGGACTTCCAAGAGACCCAGTACTTC

D gene: NA
CDR3 length: 17
J gene: TRBJ1-1
V gene: TRBV4-1
clone size: NA
CDR3 protein: CASSQEGVKGMNTEAFF
CDR3 DNA: TGCGCCAGCAGCCAAGAAGGGGTAAAGGGCATGAACACTGAAGCTTTCTTT

D gene: NA
CDR3 length: 16
J gene: TRBJ2-7
V gene: TRBV7-9
clone size: once
CDR3 protein: CASSSSTGFYSYEQYF
CDR3 DNA: TGTGCCAGCAGCTCCTCGACAGGTTTCTACTCCTACGAGCAGTACTTC

D gene: NA
CDR3 length: 13
J gene: TRBJ2-5
V gene: TRBV29-1
clone size: NA
CDR3 protein: CSVLSNIEETQYF
CDR3 DNA: TGCAGCGTATTGAGCAACATTGAAGAGACCCAGTACTTC

D gene: NA
CDR3 length: 13
J gene: TRBJ2-3
V gene: TRBV13
clone size: NA
CDR3 protein: CASSLLGTDTQYF
CDR3 DNA: TGTGCCAGCAGCCTCCTCGGCACAGATACGCAGTATTTT

D gene: NA
CDR3 length: 13
J gene: TRBJ2-7
V gene: TRBV19
clone size: NA
CDR3 protein: CASSMDSSYEQYF
CDR3 DNA: TGTGCCAGTAGTATGGACTCCTCCTACGAGCAGTACTTC